The 4 T cell receptor beta chains listed next were all sequenced from one sample in a study of blood T cell repertoires in COVID-19. Method: immunoSEQ multiplex PCR; TCRdb's copy keeps in-frame clones and lacks some. The table has more than 85,000 clones, around 73% seen once. The sequenced sample was peripheral blood. The source of these receptors is a man between 60 and 70 years old with active or convalescent COVID-19.

The rearrangement joins TRBV5-1 to TRBJ2-3; TRBD1 agrees at 7 bases. Germline lookup yields CDR1 SGHRS and CDR2 YFSETQ. Trimming took 4 bases from V and 6 from J; bases not matched to a gene: 17. The CDR3 contains 17 residues. CDR3 in DNA: TGCGCCAGCAGCAATGGCGGACAGGTATTACCCTCCGATACGCAGTATTTT. Amino acids: CASSNGGQVLPSDTQYF.

The genes are TRBV6-6 and TRBJ2-3; no definite D call. The CDR3 runs 12 residues. Trimming took off 5 bases at V and 4 bases at J, with 7 bases between the two ends. Germline lookup yields CDR1 MNHNY and CDR2 SVGAGI (reference sequence). The CDR3 bases are TGTGCCAGCAGTCCCTCTTCAGATACGCAGTATTTT. Its protein is CASSPSSDTQYF.

V usage is TRBV3-1 (or the pseudogene TRBV3-2) and J usage is TRBJ1-5; D is ambiguous. The CDR3 consists of 12 residues. Trimming removed 0 bases at V and 5 bases at J, with 2 bases between. Germline V CDR1 and CDR2: LGHDT, YNNKEL (reference sequence). In DNA, the CDR3 is TGTGCCAGCAGCCAAGACTATCAGCCCCAGCATTTT. Its protein product is CASSQDYQPQHF.

This chain links TRBV5-4 with TRBJ1-2, with a weak D call TRBD1 (5 bases). The CDR3 has 13 residues. Germline CDR1 is SGHNT and CDR2 is YYREEE (reference sequence). Trimming pared 3 bases from V and 3 bases from J, leaving 9 bases between. Here the CDR3 reads CASSSGEDYGYTF. In nucleotides, the CDR3 is TGTGCCAGCAGCTCGGGGGAAGACTATGGCTACACCTTC.